One sample yielded the 32 T cell receptor beta chains listed below, sequenced in a study of response to subunit inactivated influenza vaccine. TCRdb reanalysed the RT-PCR reads using MiXCR and keeps one entry per CDR3 protein. There are about 570,000 distinct CDR3 sequences in the sample; 12% occur only once, and roughly 10% lies in the top ten. Here the sequenced sample was PBMCs from blood, taken on the day of vaccination. These receptors were collected from a man aged 50-59 years who received an inactivated influenza vaccine.

Only a few counts were recorded for this clonotype. This sequence joins TRBV5-1 and TRBJ2-1; 10 bases are a match to TRBD2. Germline CDR1 is SGHRS and CDR2 is YFSETQ. V lost 0 bases and J lost 8; bases outside the gene matches: 11. The CDR3 length is 17 residues. CDR3 amino acids: CASSLGPTSGAVYEQFF. The CDR3 region has the DNA TGCGCCAGCAGCTTGGGCCCAACTAGCGGGGCCGTATATGAGCAGTTCTTC.

In DNA form, the CDR3 reads TGCGCCAGCAGCTTGGCTGGGGATGGCAATCAGCCCCAGCATTTT. Its translation is CASSLAGDGNQPQHF. This sequence joins TRBV5-1 and TRBJ1-5; D remains ambiguous. The germline V gene has CDR1 SGHRS and CDR2 YFSETQ. This CDR3 is 15 amino acids long. V lost 0 bases and J lost 2, with 9 bases in between.

The V call is TRBV7-2, the J call TRBJ1-6; 12 nucleotides agree with TRBD1. The V segment lost 0 bases and the J segment 9 bases; nucleotides outside the gene matches: 3. In germline, CDR1 is SGHTA, CDR2 FQGNSA. The CDR3 has 16 residues. The CDR3 sequence is CASSLAGQGAGSPLHF. The CDR3 DNA reads as TGTGCCAGCAGCTTAGCGGGACAGGGGGCCGGTTCACCCCTCCACTTT. Variable domain in full (rest from reference TRBV7-2 and TRBJ1-6): GAGVSQSPSNKVTEKGKDVELRCDPISGHTALYWYRQSLGQGLEFLIYFQGNSAPDKSGLPSDRFSAERTGGSVSTLTIQRTQQEDSAVYLCASSLAGQGAGSPLHFGNGTRLTVT.

The CDR3 sequence is CASSLAPSGRTYEQYF. In DNA form, the CDR3 reads TGTGCCAGCAGCTTGGCCCCTAGCGGGAGGACGTACGAGCAGTACTTC. The V call is TRBV5-5, the J call TRBJ2-7; 11 nucleotides align to TRBD2. The V segment lost 0 bases and the J segment 4 bases; nucleotides outside the gene matches: 6. This CDR3 comprises 16 residues. Per germline, CDR1 SGHKS and CDR2 YYEKEE (reference sequence).

This chain uses TRBV10-3 with TRBJ1-1; D remains unclear. Germline assignment: CDR1 ENHRY and CDR2 SYGVKD. The CDR3 extends over 12 amino acids. Trimming took 3 bases from V and 8 from J, leaving 10 bases between them. Here the CDR3 reads CAISDRSVEAFF. The CDR3 DNA reads as TGTGCCATCAGTGATCGGTCAGTAGAAGCTTTCTTT.

V is TRBV20-1 and J is TRBJ2-2, with D tentatively TRBD2 (6 bases). Germline V CDR1 and CDR2: DFQATT, SNEGSKA (reference sequence). There are 18 residues in the CDR3. Trimming removed 1 base at V and 3 bases at J, with 21 bases between. The CDR3 bases are TGCAGTGCTAGAGGCCCCCTTTTCGAGGGGAGGTACACCGGGGAGCTGTTTTTT. Its protein product is CSARGPLFEGRYTGELFF.

The chain uses TRBV20-1 and TRBJ2-7; the match to TRBD2 covers 9 bases. From germline, CDR1 is DFQATT and CDR2 SNEGSKA (reference sequence). The CDR3 extends over 13 amino acids. The junction had 10 bases not matched to a gene; V was cut back by 6 bases and J by 7 bases. The CDR3 DNA reads TGCAGTGCCCACTCTAGCGGGGCGGAAGAGCAGTACTTC. It translates to CSAHSSGAEEQYF.

The V and J genes are TRBV19 and TRBJ2-3, with D maybe TRBD2 (6 bases). The CDR3 runs to 16 residues. The V gene lost 7 bases and the J gene lost 0 bases, with 17 bases spanning the gap. CDR1 and CDR2 (germline): LNHDA, SQIVND (reference sequence). The CDR3 loop reads CASTRGSGYSTDTQYF. The CDR3 coding sequence is TGTGCCAGTACCCGGGGTAGCGGATATAGCACAGATACGCAGTATTTT.

The chain links TRBV3-1 to TRBJ2-7, with 7 positions matching TRBD1. CDR3 length: 14 residues. CDR1 is LGHDT, CDR2 YNNKEL, per germline (reference sequence). Trimming cost V 4 bases and J 5 bases; bases outside gene matches: 8. CDR3 region: CASSLGTVPNEQYF. CDR3 nucleotide sequence: TGTGCCAGCAGCCTCGGGACAGTTCCTAACGAGCAGTACTTC.

The V and J genes are TRBV27 and TRBJ2-1; 8 nucleotides align to TRBD1. V trimming: 3 bases; J trimming: 5 bases; junction bases outside the gene matches: 6. CDR1 is MNHEY, CDR2 SMNVEV, per germline (reference sequence). This CDR3 is 15 amino acids long. The DNA of the CDR3 is TGTGCCAGCAGTTTTTCGGCAGGGGGCCACAATGAGCAGTTCTTC. Amino acid sequence: CASSFSAGGHNEQFF.

This clonotype was seen many times. The gene calls are TRBV5-1 and TRBJ2-7; no firm D call. V was trimmed by 6 bases and J by 0 bases, leaving 10 bases between them. The CDR3 runs 13 residues. Germline loops: CDR1 SGHRS, CDR2 YFSETQ. The CDR3 spells CASNLDGSYEQYF. The CDR3 region has the DNA TGCGCCAGCAATCTTGACGGCTCCTACGAGCAGTACTTC.

This clonotype turned up a few times. The rearrangement joins TRBV27 to TRBJ2-5; D unclear. This CDR3 has 13 residues. Germline lookup yields CDR1 MNHEY and CDR2 SMNVEV (reference sequence). Trimming left V 6 bases short and J 2 bases short, with 10 bases between. Here the CDR3 DNA reads TGTGCCAGCAGCCCACGGTTACAAGAGACCCAGTACTTC. It codes for CASSPRLQETQYF.

The chain employs TRBV20-1 and TRBJ2-3; D is perhaps TRBD1 or TRBD2 (5 bases each). V dropped 2 bases and J dropped 5 bases, with 14 bases sitting between them. The length of the CDR3 is 14 residues. Germline CDR1 is DFQATT and CDR2 is SNEGSKA (reference sequence). CDR3 amino acids: CSARMGEYRDTQYF. The CDR3 coding sequence is TGCAGTGCTAGAATGGGGGAATATAGAGATACGCAGTATTTT.

About this clonotype itself: This could be a read error, since a much larger clone is one nucleotide away. The chain couples TRBV7-2 to TRBJ2-5, with TRBD1 matching over 8 bases. The CDR3 consists of 14 residues. The V gene's germline CDR1 is SGHTA and CDR2 FQGNSA. The CDR3 coding sequence is TGTGCCAGCAGCCCCGGGGTACAGGGGGAGAACCAGTACTTC. Protein: CASSPGVQGENQYF.

This clonotype was seen at least ten times. The chain has TRBV20-1 and TRBJ2-3; 15 bases agree with TRBD2. The V gene's germline CDR1 is DFQATT and CDR2 SNEGSKA (reference sequence). The CDR3 has 19 residues. Losses at the gene ends were 1 base for V and 3 bases for J; bases not matched to a gene: 11. CDR3 in amino acids: CSARGTSGRAVVRTDTQYF. CDR3 coding DNA: TGCAGTGCTAGAGGGACTAGCGGGAGGGCCGTTGTCAGGACAGATACGCAGTATTTT.

This clonotype has a handful of counts. V gene TRBV18 combines with J gene TRBJ2-3, with TRBD2 matching 8 bases. CDR3 length equals 15 residues. The germline V gene encodes CDR1 KGHSH and CDR2 LQKENI. After removal of 2 bases from V and 3 bases from J, the junction contained 4 bases not matched to a gene. CDR3 protein: CASSPSASGTDTQYF. CDR3 sequence (DNA): TGTGCCAGCTCACCATCGGCTAGCGGGACAGATACGCAGTATTTT.

This chain joins TRBV4-2 and TRBJ2-2; 15 nucleotides match TRBD2. V lost 5 bases, J lost 7 bases, and 5 bases stayed unmatched. The CDR3 runs 16 residues. Germline assignment: CDR1 LGHNA and CDR2 YNFKEQ. The CDR3 loop reads CASSFGLAGGVGELFF. The CDR3 nucleotides read TGTGCCAGCAGCTTCGGACTAGCGGGGGGGGTCGGGGAGCTGTTTTTT.

This clonotype was counted at least ten times. The junction shows a germline mismatch at one end, possibly a read error. This chain connects TRBV15 to TRBJ1-4; D gene ambiguous. Per the germline V gene, CDR1 is LNHNV and CDR2 is YYDKDF (reference sequence). This CDR3 has 11 residues. The CDR3 DNA reads as TGTGCCACCAGCAGAGATGAAAAGCTGTTTTTT. Amino acid sequence: CATSRDEKLFF. Full variable domain (missing parts from reference TRBV15 and TRBJ1-4): DAMVIQNPRYQVTQFGKPVTLSCSQTLNHNVMYWYQQKSSQAPKLLFHYYDKDFNNEADTPDNFQSRRPNTSFCFLDIRSPGLGDTAMYLCATSRDEKLFFGSGTQLSVL.

A few counts support this clonotype. V usage is TRBV14 and J usage is TRBJ1-6; D call uncertain. CDR1 SGHDN and CDR2 FVKESK come from the germline V gene. V lost 0 bases, J lost 6 bases, and 6 bases lay in between. The CDR3 contains 14 residues. CDR3 region: CASSQELRNSPLHF. CDR3 nucleotides: TGTGCCAGCAGCCAAGAGTTGCGTAATTCACCCCTCCACTTT.

The chain carries TRBV5-5 and TRBJ1-5; D is unclear. Trimming cost V 4 bases and J 1 base, with 12 bases left between them. Germline V gene lookup returns CDR1 SGHKS and CDR2 YYEKEE (reference sequence). The CDR3 covers 15 residues. The CDR3 nucleotides read TGTGCCAGCAGCCCCACCGGGATGAGCAATCAGCCCCAGCATTTT. This gives the protein CASSPTGMSNQPQHF.

The rearrangement links TRBV10-1 to TRBJ2-1, with TRBD2 as a possible D gene (6 bases). V dropped 3 bases and J dropped 5 bases, with 8 bases sitting between them. This CDR3 region has 13 residues. Germline CDR1 reads WNHNN; CDR2 reads SYGVQD (reference sequence). Here the CDR3 reads CASSDPGDNEQFF. Written as DNA, the CDR3 is TGCGCCAGCAGTGACCCGGGAGACAATGAGCAGTTCTTC.

The rearrangement joins TRBV7-8 to TRBJ1-1, with a weak D call TRBD1 (5 bases). Germline CDR1 is SGHVS and CDR2 is FQNEAQ. Deletions cut 6 bases from V and 7 bases from J, with 15 bases between. There are 13 residues in the CDR3. This chain's CDR3 is CASRGGRGIEAFF. The CDR3 DNA reads TGTGCCAGCAGGGGGGGGAGGGGAATTGAAGCTTTCTTT.

The rearrangement joins TRBV5-1 to TRBJ1-1; tentatively, D is TRBD1 (5 bases). The CDR3 spans 15 residues. Germline V CDR1 and CDR2: SGHRS, YFSETQ. The V and J ends lost 0 bases and 0 bases respectively, with 9 bases between them. CDR3 residues: CASSLGGNMNTEAFF. The DNA for the CDR3 is TGCGCCAGCAGCTTGGGGGGGAACATGAACACTGAAGCTTTCTTT.

This clonotype was counted between two and nine times. DNA of the CDR3: TGCGCCAGCAGAAAAGAGGAGACCCAGTACTTC. Its translation: CASRKEETQYF. The chain is built from TRBV5-1 and TRBJ2-5; no reliable D call. V was clipped by 5 bases and J by 5 bases, with 7 bases between them. The CDR3 is made up of 11 amino acids. Per the germline V gene, CDR1 is SGHRS and CDR2 is YFSETQ.

A few counts support this clonotype. CDR3 sequence reads: CASSVGGPGGGRAVRDEQFF. The CDR3 bases are TGTGCCAGCAGCGTCGGGGGGCCGGGTGGCGGGAGGGCCGTACGGGATGAGCAGTTCTTC. The chain links TRBV9 to TRBJ2-1, with TRBD2 identical over 9 bases. The CDR3 extends over 20 amino acids. Losses at the gene ends were 2 bases for V and 8 bases for J; bases not matched to a gene: 23. The germline CDR1 and CDR2 sequences are SGDLS and YYNGEE.

About this clonotype itself: With a much larger clone just one base away, this may be a read error. V usage is TRBV7-8 and J usage is TRBJ2-7; the D gene is possibly TRBD1 (7 bases). This CDR3 region has 16 residues. Germline CDR1 reads SGHVS; CDR2 reads FQNEAQ. DNA of the CDR3: TGTGCCAGCAGCTTGTTGGCCAGGGGGGTCGCCTACGAGCGGTACTTC. It codes for CASSLLARGVAYERYF.

This clonotype was found a few times. This sequence joins TRBV11-2 and TRBJ2-1, with 14 bases lining up with TRBD2. The CDR3 consists of 16 residues. With V trimmed by 5 bases and J by 8 bases, 8 bases remained unmatched. Germline V lookup: CDR1 SGHAT, CDR2 FQNNGV. CDR3 sequence (DNA): TGTGCCAGCAGCCTCAGACTAGCGGGAGGGTTTTATGAGCAGTTCTTC. This codes for CASSLRLAGGFYEQFF.

This clonotype was seen at least ten times. The chain uses TRBV29-1 and TRBJ1-4; D is uncertain. Trimming stripped 0 bases from V and 3 bases from J, with 8 bases between. The V gene's germline CDR1 is SQVTM and CDR2 ANQGSEA. The CDR3 loop spans 14 amino acids. The CDR3 sequence is CSVEDGGANEKLFF. CDR3 coding DNA: TGCAGCGTTGAAGATGGTGGGGCTAATGAAAAACTGTTTTTT. Variable domain in full (rest from reference TRBV29-1 and TRBJ1-4): SAVISQKPSRDICQRGTSLTIQCQVDSQVTMMFWYRQQPGQSLTLIATANQGSEATYESGFVIDKFPISRPNLTFSTLTVSNMSPEDSSIYLCSVEDGGANEKLFFGSGTQLSVL.

J is TRBJ2-1 and V is TRBV20-1; D is possibly TRBD1 (6 bases). V lost 5 bases to trimming and J lost 0 bases, with 17 bases between them. From germline, CDR1 is DFQATT and CDR2 SNEGSKA (reference sequence). The CDR3 consists of 16 residues. The CDR3 loop is CSADTRDTRSYNEQFF. For the CDR3, the DNA is TGCAGTGCTGACACTCGGGACACCCGCTCCTACAATGAGCAGTTCTTC.

The V and J genes are TRBV12-3 or TRBV12-4 and TRBJ2-1, with no clear D. The CDR3 has 17 amino acids. V lost 3 bases and J lost 12, with 27 bases in between. For the CDR3, the DNA is TGTGCCAGCAGTTTCCCCCACAGCCCCATCTACAATGAGCGGCAGTTCTTC. Its protein is CASSFPHSPIYNERQFF.

This clonotype was detected a few times. The chain uses TRBV6-6 and TRBJ2-7, with 7 bases fitting TRBD1. The germline CDR1 and CDR2 sequences are MNHNY and SVGAGI (reference sequence). CDR3 length: 13 amino acids. V shed 8 bases, J shed 0 bases, and the junction held 4 bases outside the gene matches. CDR3 region: CASERQGSYEQYF. The CDR3 DNA sequence: TGTGCCAGCGAGAGACAGGGCTCCTACGAGCAGTACTTC.

This clonotype was detected ten times or more. The V gene is TRBV7-2, the J gene TRBJ1-3; no definite D call. Germline-derived CDR1 and CDR2 are SGHTA and FQGNSA. CDR3 length equals 12 residues. V was pared by 6 bases and J by 4 bases, with 7 bases between. The DNA for the CDR3 is TGTGCCAGCAGTCTGCAGGGAAACACCATATATTTT. Encoded protein: CASSLQGNTIYF.